These 5 T cell receptor beta chains came from one sample sequenced in a study of T cell changes during pregnancy in multiple sclerosis. Sequenced by immunoSEQ multiplex PCR; TCRdb stores in-frame clones only, minus some. The data contain 55,000 to 85,000 clones, roughly nine tenths of them singletons. Sample: peripheral blood, taken in the third trimester of pregnancy. The receptors come from a female donor with multiple sclerosis, enrolled in a pregnancy study.

The rearrangement links TRBV7-2 to TRBJ2-5; 7 bases match TRBD2. The CDR3 runs to 13 residues. With V trimmed by 6 bases and J by 2 bases, 3 bases remained unmatched. CDR1 and CDR2 (germline): SGHTA, FQGNSA. CDR3 residues: CASRASGQETQYF. DNA of the CDR3: TGTGCCAGCAGAGCTAGCGGACAAGAGACCCAGTACTTC.

This chain joins TRBV5-1 and TRBJ1-2, with 9 nucleotides matching TRBD1. The V gene end was trimmed by 5 bases and the J gene end by 7 bases; junction bases not matched to a gene: 15. The CDR3 has 16 residues. Germline-derived CDR1 and CDR2 are SGHRS and YFSETQ. The DNA for the CDR3 is TGCGCCAGCAGTCTAGCTCCGGGACAGGGTGGGCTTGGCTACACCTTC. As protein: CASSLAPGQGGLGYTF.

The V gene is TRBV12-5, the J gene TRBJ2-7; D not resolved. The CDR3 consists of 13 residues. Per the germline V gene, CDR1 is LGHNT and CDR2 is FRNRAP. The V end lost 6 bases, the J end lost 9 bases, and 18 bases lay between the germline ends. CDR3 coding DNA: TGTGCTAGTGGATCGACGCAACAGCTGGGGCAGTACTTC. It yields the protein CASGSTQQLGQYF.

The chain combines TRBV4-1 with TRBJ2-1; 11 bases agree with TRBD1. The CDR3 contains 15 residues. CDR1 and CDR2 (germline): MGHRA, YSYEKL. Trimming took 5 bases from V and 9 from J; bases not matched to a gene: 9. This chain's CDR3 is CASSNSGTGGVEQFF. The CDR3 nucleotides are TGCGCCAGCAGCAATTCCGGGACAGGGGGGGTTGAGCAGTTCTTC.

The chain has TRBV30 and TRBJ2-1; TRBD1 matches 9 bases. The ends lost 7 bases at V and 9 bases at J; junction bases unmatched: 13. The length of the CDR3 is 14 residues. The V gene's germline CDR1 is GTSNPN and CDR2 SVGIG (reference sequence). Written as DNA, the CDR3 is TGTGCCTTTACAGGGGGCTCTAAAAATGCTGAGCAGTTCTTC. Translated: CAFTGGSKNAEQFF.